The clone carrying this T cell receptor beta chain has more than one count but fewer than ten. The target antigen is unknown. The V end lost 5 bases, the J end lost 0 bases, and 11 bases lay between the germline ends. The CDR3 extends over 16 amino acids. Germline V gene data show CDR1 as SEHNR and CDR2 as FQNEAQ (reference sequence). Assay used: immunoSEQ multiplex PCR; TCRdb lists only in-frame clones, some missing. The table includes fewer than 50,000 clones, around 63% detected once. These data originate in a study of radiotherapy plus CTLA-4 blockade in lung cancer. Study conclusions and caveats: Tumor-derived TCR clones expanded in blood after radiotherapy plus ipilimumab. Response, reportedly, was best predicted by interferon-beta along with early blood T cell clone dynamics.

It was focal radiation plus CTLA-4 blockade with ipilimumab that patients with chemo-refractory metastatic non-small-cell lung cancer received. The source is a human donor with non-small cell lung cancer who had a partial response to radiotherapy plus ipilimumab. V and J are TRBV7-9 and TRBJ2-6, with TRBD1 as a possible D gene (6 bases). Specimen: peripheral blood, collected from a patient treated with radiotherapy plus ipilimumab. DNA for the CDR3: TGTGCCAGCAGCAACGACAGGACCTCTGGGGCCAACGTCCTGACTTTC. Protein product: CASSNDRTSGANVLTF.